This TCR beta chain was captured by sequencing in a study of cytomegalovirus exposure and HLA in healthy donors. Primers: 60 Vbeta forward and 13 Jbeta reverse. Measured with immunoSEQ multiplex PCR; TCRdb has only the in-frame clones, and not every one. This table has roughly 180,000 clones, around four fifths appearing once. Points on this clone: The antigen is not known.

Study outcomes and limitations: A classifier reportedly called cytomegalovirus status with high sensitivity and specificity.

The CDR3 covers 17 residues. The germline CDR1 and CDR2 sequences are LNHDA and SQIVND (reference sequence). Germline trimming cut 5 bases from V and 1 base from J; bases unmatched to any gene: 3. The clonotype was recovered from a man aged 18 to 30 in good health and CMV-seronegative. J is TRBJ1-6 and V is TRBV19, with TRBD1 identical over 12 bases. Sequencing used PBMCs. In DNA form, the CDR3 reads TGTGCCAGTAGTGGGACAGGGGGCAGGTCCTATAATTCACCCCTCCACTTT. Translation gives CASSGTGGRSYNSPLHF.